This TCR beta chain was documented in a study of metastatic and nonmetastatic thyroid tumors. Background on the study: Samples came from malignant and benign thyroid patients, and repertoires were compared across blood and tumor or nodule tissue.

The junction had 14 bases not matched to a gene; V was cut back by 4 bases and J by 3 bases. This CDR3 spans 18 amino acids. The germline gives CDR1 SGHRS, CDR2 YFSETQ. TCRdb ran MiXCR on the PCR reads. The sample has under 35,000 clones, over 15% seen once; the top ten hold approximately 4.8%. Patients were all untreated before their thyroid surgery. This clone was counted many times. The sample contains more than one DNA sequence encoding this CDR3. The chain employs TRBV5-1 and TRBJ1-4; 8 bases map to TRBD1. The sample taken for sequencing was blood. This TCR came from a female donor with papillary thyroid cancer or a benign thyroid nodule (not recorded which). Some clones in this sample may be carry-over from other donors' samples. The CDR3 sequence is CASSPGQGGFSANEKLFF. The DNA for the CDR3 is TGCGCCAGCAGCCCCGGACAGGGCGGGTTTAGCGCTAATGAAAAACTGTTTTTT.